The rows below give T cell receptor beta chains drawn from one sample of a study of T-cell reconstitution after alpha-beta-depleted transplantation in children. TCRdb re-called the PCR reads with MiXCR, one entry per CDR3 protein. The sample shows nearly 250,000 distinct CDR3 sequences, 6.5% to 10% of them seen only once. The starting material was PBMCs, mostly from graft donor cells, obtained 180 days after TCRalphabeta/CD19-depleted stem cell transplant. The receptor source for this set is a male patient between 5 and 17 years old who had a stem cell transplant for acute lymphoblastic leukemia, so the T cells may come from the graft donor. CDR3s include the opening cysteine and the closing phenylalanine or tryptophan. A D gene is named only where the DNA matches it firmly. A row's size may be missing; if present it is once, few, many or a size class.

D gene	clone size	J gene	V gene	CDR3 DNA	CDR3 protein
.	many	TRBJ1-5	TRBV20-1	TGCAGTGCTAGACCCCCCAACGCCTTCAATCAGCCCCAGCATTTT	CSARPPNAFNQPQHF
TRBD1	few	TRBJ1-1	TRBV18	TGTGCCAGCTCACTAATCCCACGACAGGGGGTGAACACTGAAGCTTTCTTT	CASSLIPRQGVNTEAFF
.	many	TRBJ2-2	TRBV10-1	TGCGCCAGCAGACAAGGCCCGAACACCGGGGAGCTGTTTTTT	CASRQGPNTGELFF
.	.	TRBJ2-5	TRBV20-1	TGCAGTGCTAGAGAGGGGGCAGTTGGGACCCAGTACTTC	CSAREGAVGTQYF
TRBD2	.	TRBJ2-3	TRBV7-3	TGTGCCAGCAGCTTAAAGCCTAGCGGGAGCCATACGCAGTATTTT	CASSLKPSGSHTQYF
.	many	TRBJ1-1	TRBV11-2	TGTGCCAGCAGCCACCCGGGGGGTGAAGCTTTCTTT	CASSHPGGEAFF
.	many	TRBJ1-4	TRBV7-9	TGTGCCAGCAGCTCCCCGGGACTCTCAAATGAAAAACTGTTTTTT	CASSSPGLSNEKLFF
.	many	TRBJ2-5	TRBV4-3	TGCGCCAGCAGCCAAGATGGGGAGGCGACCCAGTACTTC	CASSQDGEATQYF
TRBD2	many	TRBJ2-1	TRBV7-2	TGTGCCAGCCGAGCGCGGGGGGGCTTCTCCTACAATGAGCAGTTCTTC	CASRARGGFSYNEQFF
.	many	TRBJ2-3	TRBV5-1	TGCGCCAGCAGGTTTGGGGGCCTAGCAGTAGATACGCAGTATTTT	CASRFGGLAVDTQYF
.	many	TRBJ2-7	TRBV29-1	TGCAGCTGCCTTGACGGAGGGAGCCGGGAGCAGTACTTC	CSCLDGGSREQYF
.	many	TRBJ2-3	TRBV10-3	TGTGCCATCCTAGGGGGGAGCACAGATACGCAGTATTTT	CAILGGSTDTQYF
.	many	TRBJ1-2	TRBV6-5	TGTGCCAGCAGTTACAACCCTGAAGGGCCCTATGGCTACACCTTC	CASSYNPEGPYGYTF
.	many	TRBJ1-2	TRBV7-2	TGTGCCAGCAGCTTTAACTATGGCTACACCTTC	CASSFNYGYTF
TRBD1	many	TRBJ1-3	TRBV11-2	TGTGCCAGCTGTCGGGACAGTCCCAGATACTCTGGAAACACCATATATTTT	CASCRDSPRYSGNTIYF
TRBD2	few	TRBJ2-7	TRBV28	TGTGCCAGCAGTTCCGCCTCTAGCGGGCCGACCTACGAGCAGTACTTC	CASSSASSGPTYEQYF
.	many	TRBJ1-2	TRBV18	TGTGCCAGCTCACCCGGGACCCACTATGGCTACACCTTC	CASSPGTHYGYTF
.	many	TRBJ1-6	TRBV6-5	TGTGCCAGCAGTTACTCGAGGGTTATAGGTTCACCCCTCCACTTT	CASSYSRVIGSPLHF
.	many	TRBJ1-4	TRBV27	TGTGCCAGCAGTTTATTAGGTGCAACTAATGAAAAACTGTTTTTT	CASSLLGATNEKLFF
.	many	TRBJ1-5	TRBV6-2/TRBV6-3	TGTGCCAGCAGACCCGACCGGGCGCATTTT	CASRPDRAHF
TRBD2	many	TRBJ2-5	TRBV15	TGTGCCACCAGGAGCGGGGGGGCCTTAGGCGGCCAAGAGACCCAGTACTTC	CATRSGGALGGQETQYF
TRBD2	.	TRBJ2-1	TRBV11-1	TGTGCCAGCAGCTTTTATAGACTAGCGGGAGGACCCAAAGCCTACAATGAGCAGTTCTTC	CASSFYRLAGGPKAYNEQFF
.	many	TRBJ2-5	TRBV4-1	TGCGCCAGCAGCCTCACCGCGGAGGAGGGAAAGACCCAGTACTTC	CASSLTAEEGKTQYF
TRBD1	many	TRBJ2-5	TRBV29-1	TGCAGCGTTTGGCTAACTCCGGGACAGGGGACCCAGTACTTC	CSVWLTPGQGTQYF
.	many	TRBJ2-3	TRBV12-3/TRBV12-4	TGTGCCAGCAGCCCCAGTACAAGCACAGATACGCAGTATTTT	CASSPSTSTDTQYF
.	many	TRBJ1-5	TRBV20-1	TGCAGTGCTCTTACAGGGAGAGTGCATCAGCCCCAGCATTTT	CSALTGRVHQPQHF
.	many	TRBJ1-1	TRBV4-3	TGCGCCAGCAGCCAATGGGGCGGGGAAGCTTTCTTT	CASSQWGGEAFF
TRBD1	many	TRBJ1-2	TRBV11-2	TGTGCCAGCAGCTTAGGACAGGGGGCTTATGGCTACACCTTC	CASSLGQGAYGYTF